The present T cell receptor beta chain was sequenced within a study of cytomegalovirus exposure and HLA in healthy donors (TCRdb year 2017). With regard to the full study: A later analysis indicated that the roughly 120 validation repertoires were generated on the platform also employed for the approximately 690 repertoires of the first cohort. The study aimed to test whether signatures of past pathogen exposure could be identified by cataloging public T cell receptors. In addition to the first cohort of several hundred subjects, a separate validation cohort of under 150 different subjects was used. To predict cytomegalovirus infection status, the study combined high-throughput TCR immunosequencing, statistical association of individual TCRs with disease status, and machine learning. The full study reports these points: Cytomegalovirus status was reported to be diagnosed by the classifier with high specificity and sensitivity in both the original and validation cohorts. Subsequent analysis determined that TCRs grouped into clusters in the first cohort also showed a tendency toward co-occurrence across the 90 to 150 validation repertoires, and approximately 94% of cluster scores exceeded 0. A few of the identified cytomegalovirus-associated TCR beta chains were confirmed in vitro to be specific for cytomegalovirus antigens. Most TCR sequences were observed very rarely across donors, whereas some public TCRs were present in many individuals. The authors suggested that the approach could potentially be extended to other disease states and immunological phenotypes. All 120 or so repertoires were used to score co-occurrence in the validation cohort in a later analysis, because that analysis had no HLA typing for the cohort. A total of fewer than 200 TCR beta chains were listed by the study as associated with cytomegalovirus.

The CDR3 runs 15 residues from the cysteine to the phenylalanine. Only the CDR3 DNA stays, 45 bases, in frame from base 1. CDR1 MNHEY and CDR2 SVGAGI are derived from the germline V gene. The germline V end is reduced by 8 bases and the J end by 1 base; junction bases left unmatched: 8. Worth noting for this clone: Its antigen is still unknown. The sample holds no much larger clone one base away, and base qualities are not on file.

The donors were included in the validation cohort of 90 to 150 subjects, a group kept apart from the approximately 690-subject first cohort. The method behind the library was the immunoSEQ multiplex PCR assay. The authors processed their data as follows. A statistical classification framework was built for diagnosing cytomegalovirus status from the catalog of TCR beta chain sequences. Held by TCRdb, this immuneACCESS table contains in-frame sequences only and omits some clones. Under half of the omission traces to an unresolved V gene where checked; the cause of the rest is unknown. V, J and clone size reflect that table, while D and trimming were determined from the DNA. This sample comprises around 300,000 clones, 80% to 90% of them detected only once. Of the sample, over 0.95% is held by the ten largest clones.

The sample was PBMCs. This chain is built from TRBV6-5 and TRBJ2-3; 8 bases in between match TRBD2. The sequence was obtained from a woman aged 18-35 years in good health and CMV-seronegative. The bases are TGTGCCAGCCAACCGAGCGGGAGAGGCACAGATACGCAGTATTTT. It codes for CASQPSGRGTDTQYF.